Listed below are T cell receptor beta chains from one sample, sequenced in a study of T cells in Graves' hyperthyroidism and ophthalmopathy. TCRdb independently ran MiXCR on the multiplex PCR reads; one entry per CDR3 protein. Among 500,000 to 600,000 distinct CDR3 sequences listed, around 50% were seen once. Sequencing used peripheral blood or thyroid tissue (not recorded which). All receptors derive from an adult woman with Graves' disease, either hyperthyroidism or ophthalmopathy (not recorded which). CDR3s include the opening cysteine and the closing phenylalanine or tryptophan. The D gene is left open where the match is weak. The size of a clone is reported for some rows only, either as once, few or many, or as a class for expanded clones.

cdr3_aa cdr3_nt cdr3_length j_call v_call d_call clone_size
CSVVTGDQPQHF TGCAGCGTTGTCACAGGGGATCAGCCCCAGCATTTT 12 TRBJ1-5 TRBV29-1 TRBD1 .
CASSWGPQHF TGTGCCAGTAGTTGGGGACCCCAGCATTTT 10 TRBJ1-5 TRBV19 . .
CASSLQGLGTVYEQYF TGTGCCAGCAGCTTGCAGGGATTGGGGACGGTCTACGAGCAGTACTTC 16 TRBJ2-7 TRBV7-9 . once
CASSEVLGNQPQHF TGTGCCAGCAGTGAAGTGCTTGGCAATCAGCCCCAGCATTTT 14 TRBJ1-5 TRBV6-1 . many
CASSLEGTIYF TGCGCCAGCAGCTTGGAAGGCACCATATATTTT 11 TRBJ1-3 TRBV5-1 . many
CASSGGTGDYYEQYF TGTGCCAGCAGCGGTGGGACAGGGGATTACTACGAGCAGTACTTC 15 TRBJ2-7 TRBV4-1 TRBD1 .
CSATGQAPYEQYF TGCAGTGCCACGGGACAGGCCCCCTACGAGCAGTACTTC 13 TRBJ2-7 TRBV20-1 TRBD1 .
CSVENRDYGHTF TGCAGCGTTGAAAATAGGGACTATGGCCACACCTTC 12 TRBJ1-2 TRBV29-1 . .
CASSQDLPSGYTF TGCGCCAGCAGCCAAGATCTTCCGAGTGGCTACACCTTC 13 TRBJ1-2 TRBV4-1 . once
CASSLLWTAGSPLHF TGTGCCAGCAGCTTACTTTGGACCGCGGGTTCACCCCTCCACTTT 15 TRBJ1-6 TRBV7-2 . .
CASSPYGETRGNTIYF TGTGCCAGCAGCCCCTATGGGGAAACAAGGGGAAACACCATATATTTT 16 TRBJ1-3 TRBV9 . many
CATSGHNEKLFF TGTGCCACCTCGGGCCATAATGAAAAACTGTTTTTT 12 TRBJ1-4 TRBV10-3 . many
CASSLETGEGYEQYF TGCGCCAGCAGCTTGGAGACAGGGGAGGGCTACGAGCAGTACTTC 15 TRBJ2-7 TRBV5-1 . few
CASRSIAGARETQYF TGTGCCAGCAGATCCATAGCGGGAGCTCGAGAGACCCAGTACTTC 15 TRBJ2-5 TRBV7-9 TRBD2 .
CASSSLAGGSTDTQYF TGTGCCAGCAGCTCCCTAGCGGGAGGTAGCACAGATACGCAGTATTTT 16 TRBJ2-3 TRBV5-4 TRBD2 .
CSANGVGSNQPQHF TGCAGTGCAAACGGGGTTGGGAGCAATCAGCCCCAGCATTTT 14 TRBJ1-5 TRBV20-1 . .
CATSDAGAGFGEQYF TGTGCCACCAGTGATGCAGGGGCAGGGTTCGGCGAGCAGTACTTC 15 TRBJ2-7 TRBV24-1 . many
CASTLTDGFYTF TGTGCCAGCACCTTAACGGACGGATTCTATACCTTC 12 TRBJ1-2 TRBV5-5 . .
CSVGQGADYGYTF TGTAGCGTTGGACAGGGGGCGGACTATGGCTACACCTTC 13 TRBJ1-2 TRBV29-1 TRBD1 .
CSVEEPGQDYGYTF TGCAGCGTTGAGGAACCAGGACAAGACTATGGCTACACCTTC 14 TRBJ1-2 TRBV29-1 . .
CASKETSGPWREQYF TGTGCCAGCAAGGAGACTAGCGGTCCTTGGCGCGAGCAGTACTTC 15 TRBJ2-7 TRBV7-2 TRBD2 many
CSVRRERHEQYF TGCAGCGTCCGACGGGAGAGGCACGAGCAGTACTTC 12 TRBJ2-7 TRBV29-1 . many
CASSKAGMSSYEQYF TGTGCCAGCAGTAAGGCAGGGATGAGCTCCTACGAGCAGTACTTC 15 TRBJ2-7 TRBV25-1 . .
CASKRDRVGDNSPLHF TGTGCCAGCAAACGCGACAGGGTAGGGGATAATTCACCCCTCCACTTT 16 TRBJ1-6 TRBV2 TRBD1 .
CASSHRDRGQDGYTF TGCGCCAGCAGCCATAGGGACAGGGGGCAGGATGGCTACACCTTC 15 TRBJ1-2 TRBV4-1 TRBD1 .
CASSGMRTLSTYNEQFF TGTGCCAGCAGTGGAATGCGAACTCTGAGCACCTACAATGAGCAGTTCTTC 17 TRBJ2-1 TRBV2 . .
CASSPLWVNEQFF TGTGCCAGCAGCCCGTTGTGGGTAAATGAGCAGTTCTTC 13 TRBJ2-1 TRBV7-6 . .
CASTASGRGETQYF TGTGCCAGCACCGCCAGCGGGAGGGGAGAGACCCAGTACTTC 14 TRBJ2-5 TRBV7-2 TRBD2 many
CASSSGQGGSSGANVLTF TGCGCCAGCAGCAGTGGTCAGGGAGGGAGCTCTGGGGCCAACGTCCTGACTTTC 18 TRBJ2-6 TRBV5-1 TRBD2 .
CASSDSTGGGTDTQYF TGTGCCAGCAGTGACTCGACAGGGGGCGGCACAGATACGCAGTATTTT 16 TRBJ2-3 TRBV6-4 TRBD1 many
CASSADSFQETQYF TGTGCCAGCAGTGCGGACAGTTTCCAAGAGACCCAGTACTTC 14 TRBJ2-5 TRBV25-1 . .
CASSGVGGNNEKLFF TGTGCCAGCAGTGGTGTGGGGGGAAATAATGAAAAACTGTTTTTT 15 TRBJ1-4 TRBV2 . .
CSLVEGGSTEAFF TGCAGCTTGGTGGAGGGAGGCTCCACTGAAGCTTTCTTT 13 TRBJ1-1 TRBV29-1 . .
CASGQSWDQPQHF TGTGCCAGCGGTCAATCTTGGGACCAGCCCCAGCATTTT 13 TRBJ1-5 TRBV7-2 . few
CAISELRLAEPEQYF TGTGCCATCAGTGAGCTAAGGCTAGCGGAGCCCGAGCAGTACTTC 15 TRBJ2-7 TRBV10-3 TRBD2 few
CASSLALGASGYTF TGTGCCAGCAGCTTAGCGTTGGGAGCCTCTGGCTACACCTTC 14 TRBJ1-2 TRBV7-2 . .
CASSPHGAATNEKLFF TGTGCCAGCAGTCCGCACGGGGCCGCAACTAATGAAAAACTGTTTTTT 16 TRBJ1-4 TRBV12-3/TRBV12-4 . few
CAISESFSGRSYEQYF TGTGCCATCAGTGAGTCGTTTAGCGGGCGCTCCTACGAGCAGTACTTC 16 TRBJ2-7 TRBV10-3 TRBD2 .
CATRTGTVNTEAFF TGTGCCACCCGAACCGGGACGGTGAACACTGAGGCTTTCTTT 14 TRBJ1-1 TRBV19 . .
CASKRSAGQGNQPQHF TGTGCCAGCAAAAGGTCGGCGGGACAGGGGAATCAGCCCCAGCATTTT 16 TRBJ1-5 TRBV6-2/TRBV6-3 TRBD1 .
CASSPPNTEAFF TGCGCCAGCAGCCCCCCCAACACTGAAGCTTTCTTT 12 TRBJ1-1 TRBV5-1 . many
CASSLRGSEELFF TGCGCCAGCAGCCTCAGGGGCTCCGAGGAGCTGTTTTTT 13 TRBJ2-2 TRBV5-1 . many
CASSLVGLASTGELFF TGTGCCAGCAGTTTAGTTGGACTAGCGTCGACCGGGGAGCTGTTTTTT 16 TRBJ2-2 TRBV7-3 TRBD2 .
CASSSRTGLFQYF TGTGCCAGCAGCTCCAGGACAGGTTTGTTCCAGTACTTC 13 TRBJ2-5 TRBV7-7 TRBD1 .
CASSQGRAEYGYTF TGTGCCAGCAGCCAAGGACGGGCGGAATATGGCTACACCTTC 14 TRBJ1-2 TRBV14 . many
CASHVGTENTEAFF TGTGCCTCCCACGTAGGGACAGAGAACACTGAAGCTTTCTTT 14 TRBJ1-1 TRBV19 TRBD1 .
CASSYRDRVEQYF TGTGCCAGCAGCTACCGGGACAGGGTCGAGCAGTACTTC 13 TRBJ2-7 TRBV5-6 TRBD1 many
CASSQEQGGTEAFF TGCGCCAGCAGCCAGGAACAGGGTGGTACTGAAGCTTTCTTT 14 TRBJ1-1 TRBV4-3 . .
CAISDGRGSGNQPQHF TGTGCCATCAGTGACGGCAGGGGATCTGGCAATCAGCCCCAGCATTTT 16 TRBJ1-5 TRBV10-3 . many
CSARPQGNYGYTF TGCAGTGCTCGACCCCAGGGCAACTATGGCTACACCTTC 13 TRBJ1-2 TRBV20-1 . .
CASSPLGSKNTEAFF TGTGCCAGCAGCCCACTGGGGAGCAAGAACACTGAAGCTTTCTTT 15 TRBJ1-1 TRBV27 . many
CASSFGTGAGELFF TGTGCCAGCAGTTTCGGGACAGGGGCCGGGGAGCTGTTTTTT 14 TRBJ2-2 TRBV12-3/TRBV12-4 TRBD1 many
CASSVLGETQYF TGTGCCAGCAGTGTGCTGGGGGAGACCCAGTACTTC 12 TRBJ2-5 TRBV2 . .
CASSPPLSVGEYSNQPQHF TGTGCCAGCTCACCACCCTTGAGCGTAGGCGAATATAGCAATCAGCCCCAGCATTTT 19 TRBJ1-5 TRBV7-9 . .
CASSYTTGRMTGYTF TGTGCCAGCAGCTACACGACAGGGAGGATGACTGGCTACACCTTC 15 TRBJ1-2 TRBV3-1 TRBD1 .
CASSQGQKEKLFF TGTGCCAGCAGCCAGGGACAGAAGGAAAAACTGTTTTTT 13 TRBJ1-4 TRBV7-9 TRBD1 many
CAIKGDSSYNSPLHF TGTGCCATCAAGGGGGACAGCTCCTATAATTCACCCCTCCACTTT 15 TRBJ1-6 TRBV10-3 TRBD1 few
CASSETRAGGYTF TGTGCCAGCAGCGAGACCCGGGCCGGTGGCTACACCTTC 13 TRBJ1-2 TRBV7-6 . .